The clone carrying this T cell receptor (beta chain) was counted many times. Its antigen is undetermined. It was by 5'RACE with 10-nucleotide random UMIs that the cDNA was made. TCRdb independently ran MiXCR on the 5' RACE reads; one entry per CDR3 protein. Counted here are some 15,000 distinct CDR3 sequences, roughly 13% occurring once; the ten biggest clones make up more than 35%. The sample originates from a study of neurological immune-mediated disorders. Study results and caveats: Patients with HTLV-1-associated myelopathy had the highest level of TCR clonal expansion, whereas patients with multiple sclerosis had the lowest level, falling beneath the level found in healthy controls. None of the CDR3 amino acid sequences of expanded clones were shared across subjects, and this suggested private repertoires in all groups.

Germline V gene lookup returns CDR1 SGHTA and CDR2 FQGTGA. J was trimmed by 6 bases and V by 6 bases; bases with no gene match: 9. The CDR3 is 15 residues long. The specimen was CD8+ T cells from blood. This chain joins TRBV7-3 and TRBJ2-2; 8 bases are shared with TRBD2. The source is a female donor with HTLV-1-associated myelopathy (HAM/TSP). The CDR3 DNA sequence: TGTGCCAGCAGTTTTGATCGGGGGGGAGCCGGGGAGCTGTTTTTT. The encoded protein is CASSFDRGGAGELFF. The full variable domain, completed using reference TRBV7-3 and TRBJ2-2, is GAGVSQTPSNKVTEKGKYVELRCDPISGHTALYWYRQSLGQGPEFLIYFQGTGAADDSGLPNDRFFAVRPEGSVSTLKIQRTERGDSAVYLCASSFDRGGAGELFFGEGSRLTVL.